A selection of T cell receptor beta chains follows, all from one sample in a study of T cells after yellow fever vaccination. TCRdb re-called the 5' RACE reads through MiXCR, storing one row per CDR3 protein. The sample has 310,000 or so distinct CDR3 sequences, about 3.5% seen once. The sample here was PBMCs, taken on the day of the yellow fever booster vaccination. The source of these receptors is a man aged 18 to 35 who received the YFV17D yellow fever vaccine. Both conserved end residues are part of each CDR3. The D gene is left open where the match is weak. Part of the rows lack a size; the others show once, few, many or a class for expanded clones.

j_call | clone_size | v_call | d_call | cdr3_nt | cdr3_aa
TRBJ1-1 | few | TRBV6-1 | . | TGTGCCAGCAGCCCCTTAGCCGGGACGAACACTGAAGCTTTCTTT | CASSPLAGTNTEAFF
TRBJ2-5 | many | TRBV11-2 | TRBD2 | TGTGCCAGCAGTCTGGACCGGGGGGTGGAGACCCAGTACTTC | CASSLDRGVETQYF
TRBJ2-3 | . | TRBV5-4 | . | TGTGCCAGCAGCGGACCGACGAAGGCGGATACGCAGTATTTT | CASSGPTKADTQYF
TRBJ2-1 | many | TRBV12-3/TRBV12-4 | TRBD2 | TGTGCCAGCAGCACTAGCGTTGGGTTGATCAATGAGCAGTTCTTC | CASSTSVGLINEQFF
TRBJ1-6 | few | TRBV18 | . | TGTGCCAGCTCACCAGAGGGCAGGGCCTATAATTCACCCCTCCACTTT | CASSPEGRAYNSPLHF
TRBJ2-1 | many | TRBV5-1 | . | TGCGCCAGCAGCTTAGAGCCCCCTAGCTCCTACAATGAGCAGTTCTTC | CASSLEPPSSYNEQFF
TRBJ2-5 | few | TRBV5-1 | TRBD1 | TGCGCCAGCAGCTTGGTGGACAGGGATGAGACCCAGTACTTC | CASSLVDRDETQYF
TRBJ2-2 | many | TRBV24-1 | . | TGTGCCTTACCGGGACCCACGAACACCGGGGAGCTGTTTTTT | CALPGPTNTGELFF
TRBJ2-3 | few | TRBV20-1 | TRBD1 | TGCAGTGCGGGGACAGAAACGAGCACAGATACGCAGTATTTT | CSAGTETSTDTQYF
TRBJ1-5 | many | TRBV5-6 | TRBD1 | TGTGCCAGCAGCCGCGACAGGGCGGTTGTGCAGCCCCAGCATTTT | CASSRDRAVVQPQHF
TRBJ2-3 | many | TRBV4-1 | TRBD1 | TGCGCCAGCAGCCAAGAGGACAGGGTGGTAGATACGCAGTATTTT | CASSQEDRVVDTQYF
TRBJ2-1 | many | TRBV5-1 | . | TGCGCCAGCAGCACTGGACTAAGCTCCTACAATGAGCAGTTCTTC | CASSTGLSSYNEQFF
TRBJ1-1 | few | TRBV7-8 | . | TGTGCCAGCAGCGGGCCGGAGAGGTTCGAAGCTTTCTTT | CASSGPERFEAFF
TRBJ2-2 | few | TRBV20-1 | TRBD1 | TGCAGTGCTAGCGACAGGGGGGACACCGGGGAGCTGTTTTTT | CSASDRGDTGELFF
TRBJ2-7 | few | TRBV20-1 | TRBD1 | TGCAGCTCTCTCAGGGGGCGGGAGCAGTACTTC | CSSLRGREQYF
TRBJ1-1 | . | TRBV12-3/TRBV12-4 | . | TGTGCCAGCACCTTACAGGGCGGGAACACTGAAGCTTTCTTT | CASTLQGGNTEAFF
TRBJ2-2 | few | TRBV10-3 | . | TGTGCCATCAGTGATGATAGTCGGTCCACCGGGGAGCTGTTTTTT | CAISDDSRSTGELFF
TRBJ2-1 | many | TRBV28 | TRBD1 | TGTGCCAGCAGTTTCTCGGGACAGCTACGCTACAATGAGCAGTTCTTC | CASSFSGQLRYNEQFF
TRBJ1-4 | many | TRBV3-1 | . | TGTGCCAGCAGCCAAGTGGTGGAAAAACTGTTTTTT | CASSQVVEKLFF
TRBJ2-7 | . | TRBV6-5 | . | TGTGCCAGCAGTTATCTAGGCCGGTTATCCTACGAGCAGTACTTC | CASSYLGRLSYEQYF
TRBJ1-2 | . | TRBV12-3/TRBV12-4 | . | TGTGCCAGCAGTTTGCGCCCCCCCCGGGACTATGGCTACACCTTC | CASSLRPPRDYGYTF
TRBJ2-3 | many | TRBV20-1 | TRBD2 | TGCAGTGCTAGAGTATGGCTAGCGGGCTTCACAGATACGCAGTATTTT | CSARVWLAGFTDTQYF
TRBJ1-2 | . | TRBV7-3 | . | TGTGCCAGCAGCTTACCCGCCGGGCCTCGCGGTATTTGGGTGCCCCTGAATGGCTACACCTTC | CASSLPAGPRGIWVPLNGYTF
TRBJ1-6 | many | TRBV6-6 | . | TGTGCCAGCGGTGGCAGGGAAAATTCACCCCTCCACTTT | CASGGRENSPLHF
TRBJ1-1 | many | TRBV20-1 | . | TGCAGTGCTAAGGAGCTTGGGCGGCTGAACACTGAAGCTTTCTTT | CSAKELGRLNTEAFF
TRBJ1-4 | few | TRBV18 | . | TGTGCCAGCTCATCCCTCGGCAGGGTGAGGGCAACTAATGAAAAACTGTTTTTT | CASSSLGRVRATNEKLFF
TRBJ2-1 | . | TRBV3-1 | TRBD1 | TGTGCCAGCAGCCGTCAGGGGGCATCGGATGAGCAGTTCTTC | CASSRQGASDEQFF
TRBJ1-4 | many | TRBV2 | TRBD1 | TGTGCCAGCAGTTTACAGGGGGGAACTAATGAAAAACTGTTTTTT | CASSLQGGTNEKLFF
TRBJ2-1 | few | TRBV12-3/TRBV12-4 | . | TGTGCCAGTAAGCCGGGGACTCTAGATCCCAATGAGCAGTTCTTC | CASKPGTLDPNEQFF
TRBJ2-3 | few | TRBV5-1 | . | TGCGCCAGCAGGGCAGCGCCCAGCACAGATACGCAGTATTTT | CASRAAPSTDTQYF
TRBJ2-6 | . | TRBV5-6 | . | TGTGCCAGCAGCTTGGCAGGGCCCTCCTCTGGGGCCAACGTCCTGACTTTC | CASSLAGPSSGANVLTF
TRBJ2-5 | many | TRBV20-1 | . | TGCAGTGCTAGAGAAGGAATCCAAGAGACCCAGTACTTC | CSAREGIQETQYF
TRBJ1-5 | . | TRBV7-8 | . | TGTGCCAGCAGCTTAGGGTCGTCGGGTCAGCCCCAGCATTTT | CASSLGSSGQPQHF
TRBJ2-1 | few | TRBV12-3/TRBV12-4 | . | TGTGCCTGCCTGGCCTACAATGAGCAGTTCTTC | CACLAYNEQFF
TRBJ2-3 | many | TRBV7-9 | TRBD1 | TGTGCCAGCAGATCGACAGGGCCTCCCCCTATTACGCAGTATTTT | CASRSTGPPPITQYF
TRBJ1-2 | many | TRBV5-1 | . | TGCGCCAGCAGCTTGGCGGCCCTCGGAGGTCATGGCTACACCTTC | CASSLAALGGHGYTF
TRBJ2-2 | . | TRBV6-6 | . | TGTGCCAGCAGTTACTCGAGTCCCTCGAACACCGGGGAGCTGTTTTTT | CASSYSSPSNTGELFF
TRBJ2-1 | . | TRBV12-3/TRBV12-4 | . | TGTGCCAGCAGTTTAGCAGGGTTGAGGCCGCAGTTCTTC | CASSLAGLRPQFF
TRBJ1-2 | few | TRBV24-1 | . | TGTGCCACCAGTGACCGCGACCGGACGTGGGGCTACACCTTC | CATSDRDRTWGYTF
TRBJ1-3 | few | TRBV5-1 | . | TGCGCCAGCAGCTTGGAATTATCCTCTGGAAACACCATATATTTT | CASSLELSSGNTIYF
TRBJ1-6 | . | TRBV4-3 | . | TGCGCCAGCAGCCACGGAGGGTCATATAATTCACCCCTCCACTTT | CASSHGGSYNSPLHF
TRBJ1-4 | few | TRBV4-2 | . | TGTGCCAGCAGCCAAGTCGATAACAAGGCATTCGAAAAACTGTTTTTT | CASSQVDNKAFEKLFF
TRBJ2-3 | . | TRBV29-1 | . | TGCAGCGTTGTAATGTGGACAGATACGCAGTATTTT | CSVVMWTDTQYF
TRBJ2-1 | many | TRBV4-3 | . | TGCGCCAGCAGCCAATTAAGTACTAGGAATGAGCAGTTCTTC | CASSQLSTRNEQFF
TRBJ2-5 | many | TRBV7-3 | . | TGTGCCAGCAGCTTATTCGGGGGAGTGCGAGAGACCCAGTACTTC | CASSLFGGVRETQYF
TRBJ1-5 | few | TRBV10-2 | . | TGCGCCAGCAGTGACTCCCGGAATCAGCCCCAGCATTTT | CASSDSRNQPQHF
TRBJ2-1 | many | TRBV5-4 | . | TGTGCCAGCAGGAGGGGGGCCAGTTCCTACAATGAGCAGTTCTTC | CASRRGASSYNEQFF
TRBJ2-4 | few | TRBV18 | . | TGTGCCAGCTCACCATATCGGGGCGAAAACATTCAGTACTTC | CASSPYRGENIQYF
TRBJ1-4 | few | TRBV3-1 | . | TGTGCCAGCAGCCAAGATCTTGGACAAAATGAAAAACTGTTTTTT | CASSQDLGQNEKLFF
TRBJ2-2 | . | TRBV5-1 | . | TGCGCCAGCAGCTTGGCCTTGTGGGGGGATCATCACACCGGGGAGCTGTTTTTT | CASSLALWGDHHTGELFF
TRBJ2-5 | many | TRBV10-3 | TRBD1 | TGTGCCATCAGTGAGTCCCAGGGGGCAGGGGAGACCCAGTACTTC | CAISESQGAGETQYF
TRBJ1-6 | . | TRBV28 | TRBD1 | TGTGCCAGCAGTTTGGGCAGGGGGTGGTCACCCGTCCACTTT | CASSLGRGWSPVHF
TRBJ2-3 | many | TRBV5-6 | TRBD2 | TGTGCCAGCAGCCACGGCGGGGGGACATCAGATACGCAGTATTTT | CASSHGGGTSDTQYF
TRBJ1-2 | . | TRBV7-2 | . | TGTGCCAGCAGCTGGGGGAGGGTTGGCTACACCTTC | CASSWGRVGYTF
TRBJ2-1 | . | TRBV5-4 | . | TGTGCCAGCAGTCCAGGACAGCGAACCTACAATGAGCAGTTCTTC | CASSPGQRTYNEQFF